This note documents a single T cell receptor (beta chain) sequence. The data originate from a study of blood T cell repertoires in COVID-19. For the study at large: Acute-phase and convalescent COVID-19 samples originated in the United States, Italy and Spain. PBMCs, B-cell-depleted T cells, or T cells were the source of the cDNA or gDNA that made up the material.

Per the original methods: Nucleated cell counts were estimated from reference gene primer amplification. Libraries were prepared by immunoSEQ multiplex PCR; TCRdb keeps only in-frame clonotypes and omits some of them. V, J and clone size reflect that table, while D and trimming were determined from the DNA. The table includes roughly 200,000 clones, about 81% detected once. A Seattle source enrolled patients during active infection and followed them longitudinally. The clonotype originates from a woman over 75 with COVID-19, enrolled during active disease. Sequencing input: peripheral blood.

This CDR3 reads CASSQNSGGVETQYF. In DNA, the CDR3 is TGTGCCAGCAGCCAAAATAGCGGGGGGGTAGAGACCCAGTACTTC. The genes are TRBV3-1 (or the pseudogene TRBV3-2) and TRBJ2-5; 11 bases match TRBD2. CDR3 length equals 15 residues. V trimming: 2 bases; J trimming: 4 bases; junction bases outside the gene matches: 3. Germline V gene data show CDR1 as LGHDT and CDR2 as YNNKEL (reference sequence).